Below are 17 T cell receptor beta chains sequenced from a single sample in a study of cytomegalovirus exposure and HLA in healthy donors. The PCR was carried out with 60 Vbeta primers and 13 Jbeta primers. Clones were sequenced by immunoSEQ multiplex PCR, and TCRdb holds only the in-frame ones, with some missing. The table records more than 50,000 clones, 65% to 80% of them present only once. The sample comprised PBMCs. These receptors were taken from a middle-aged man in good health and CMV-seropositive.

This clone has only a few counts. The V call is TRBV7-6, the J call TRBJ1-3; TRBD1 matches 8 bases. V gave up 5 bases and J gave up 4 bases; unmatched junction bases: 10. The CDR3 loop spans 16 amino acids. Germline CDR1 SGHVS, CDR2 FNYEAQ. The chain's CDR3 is CASSPRGQGRGNTIYF. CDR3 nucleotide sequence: TGTGCCAGCAGCCCCAGGGGGCAGGGAAGAGGAAACACCATATATTTT.

CDR3 amino acids: CASSSLGQKVPTQYF. CDR3 DNA sequence: TGTGCCAGCAGCTCTTTGGGCCAGAAAGTCCCGACCCAGTACTTC. The J gene is TRBJ2-5, the V gene TRBV7-3, with D unclear. This CDR3 comprises 15 residues. Germline CDR1 reads SGHTA; CDR2 reads FQGTGA. Deletions cut 4 bases from V and 7 bases from J, with 19 bases between.

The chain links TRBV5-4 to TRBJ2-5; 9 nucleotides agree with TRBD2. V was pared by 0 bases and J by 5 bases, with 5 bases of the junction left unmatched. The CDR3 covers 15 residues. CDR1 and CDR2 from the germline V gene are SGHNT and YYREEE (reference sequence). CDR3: CASSLALAGWETQYF. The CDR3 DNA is TGTGCCAGCAGCTTGGCGCTAGCGGGGTGGGAGACCCAGTACTTC.

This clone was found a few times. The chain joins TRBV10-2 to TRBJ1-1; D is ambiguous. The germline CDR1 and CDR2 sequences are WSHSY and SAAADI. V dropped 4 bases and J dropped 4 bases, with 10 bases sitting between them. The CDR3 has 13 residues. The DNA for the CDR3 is TGCGCCAGCAGTGTCACTATTTCCACTGAAGCTTTCTTT. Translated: CASSVTISTEAFF.

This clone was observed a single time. The CDR3 sequence: CAIGTGRNTGELFF. CDR3 nucleotides: TGTGCCATTGGGACAGGGAGGAACACCGGGGAGCTGTTTTTT. The chain carries TRBV6-6 and TRBJ2-2, with TRBD1 matching over 9 bases. The CDR3 contains 14 residues. The junction had 4 bases not matched to a gene; V was cut back by 10 bases and J by 1 base. Looked up from germline, CDR1 is MNHNY and CDR2 is SVGAGI (reference sequence).

CDR3 loop: CASTQRGGTDTQYF. Written as DNA, the CDR3 is TGTGCCAGCACCCAGCGTGGCGGCACAGATACGCAGTATTTT. V is TRBV7-9 and J is TRBJ2-3, with no clear D. CDR3 length: 14 residues. Trimming shortened V by 7 bases and J by 1 base, and 12 bases separated the two germline ends. The V gene's germline CDR1 is SEHNR and CDR2 FQNEAQ (reference sequence).

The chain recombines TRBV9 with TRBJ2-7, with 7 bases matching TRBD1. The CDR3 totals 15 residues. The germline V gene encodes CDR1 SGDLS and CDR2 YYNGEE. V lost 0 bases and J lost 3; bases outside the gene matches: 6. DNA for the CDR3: TGTGCCAGCAGCGTAGCTCCCGGGACAGACTACGAGCAGTACTTC. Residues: CASSVAPGTDYEQYF.

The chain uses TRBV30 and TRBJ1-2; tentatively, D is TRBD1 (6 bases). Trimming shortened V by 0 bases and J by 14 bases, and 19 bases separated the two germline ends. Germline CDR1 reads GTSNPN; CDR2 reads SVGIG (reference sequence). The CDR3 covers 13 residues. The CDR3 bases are TGTGCCTGGAGTGTACCCCCGGCAGGGGTGGGGACCTTC. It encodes CAWSVPPAGVGTF.

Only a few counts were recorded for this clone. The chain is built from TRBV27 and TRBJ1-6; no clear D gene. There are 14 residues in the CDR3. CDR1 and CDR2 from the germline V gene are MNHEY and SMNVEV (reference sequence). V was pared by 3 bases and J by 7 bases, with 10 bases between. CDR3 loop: CASSFGRGNSPLHF. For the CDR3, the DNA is TGTGCCAGCAGTTTCGGACGGGGAAATTCACCCCTCCACTTT.

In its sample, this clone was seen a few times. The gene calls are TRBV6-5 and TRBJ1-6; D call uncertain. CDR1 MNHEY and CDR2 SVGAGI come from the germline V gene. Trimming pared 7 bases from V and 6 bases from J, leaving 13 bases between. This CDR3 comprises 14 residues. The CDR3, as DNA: TGTGCCAGCACTGACGGGGTACGTAATTCACCCCTCCACTTT. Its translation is CASTDGVRNSPLHF.

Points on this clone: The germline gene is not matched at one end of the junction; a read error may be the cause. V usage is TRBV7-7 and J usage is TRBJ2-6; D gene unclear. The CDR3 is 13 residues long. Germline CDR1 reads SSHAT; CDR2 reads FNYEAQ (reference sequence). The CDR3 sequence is CASSAYGANVLTF. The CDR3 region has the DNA TGTGCTAGCAGCGCGTACGGGGCCAACGTCCTGACTTTC.

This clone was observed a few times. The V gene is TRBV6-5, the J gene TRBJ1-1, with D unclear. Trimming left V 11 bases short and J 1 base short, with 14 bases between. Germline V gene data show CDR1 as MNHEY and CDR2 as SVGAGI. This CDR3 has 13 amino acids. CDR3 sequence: CAALNSWNTEAFF. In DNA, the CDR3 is TGTGCCGCCTTAAACAGCTGGAACACTGAAGCTTTCTTT.

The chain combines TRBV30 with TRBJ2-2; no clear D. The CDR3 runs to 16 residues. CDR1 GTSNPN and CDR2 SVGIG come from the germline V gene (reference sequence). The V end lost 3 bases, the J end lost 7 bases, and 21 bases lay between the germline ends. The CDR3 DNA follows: TGTGCCTGGAGCCTTGTCCGCGGCATCTCGGGCGGGGAGCTGTTTTTT. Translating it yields CAWSLVRGISGGELFF.

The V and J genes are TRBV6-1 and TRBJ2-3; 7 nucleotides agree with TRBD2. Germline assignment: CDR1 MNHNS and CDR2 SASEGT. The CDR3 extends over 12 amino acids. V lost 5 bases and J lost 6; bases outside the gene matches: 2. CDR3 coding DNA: TGTGCCAGCAGTTCACTAGCGGATACGCAGTATTTT. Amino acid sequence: CASSSLADTQYF.

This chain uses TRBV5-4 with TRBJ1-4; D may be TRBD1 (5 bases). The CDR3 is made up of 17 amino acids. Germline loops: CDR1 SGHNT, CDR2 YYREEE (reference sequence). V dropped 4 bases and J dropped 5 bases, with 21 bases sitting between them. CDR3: CASSHGAGRGGNEKLFF. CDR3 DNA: TGTGCCAGCAGCCATGGGGCGGGACGGGGTGGCAATGAAAAACTGTTTTTT. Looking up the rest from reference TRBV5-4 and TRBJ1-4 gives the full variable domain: ETGVTQSPTHLIKTRGQQVTLRCSSQSGHNTVSWYQQALGQGPQFIFQYYREEENGRGNFPPRFSGLQFPNYSSELNVNALELDDSALYLCASSHGAGRGGNEKLFFGSGTQLSVL.

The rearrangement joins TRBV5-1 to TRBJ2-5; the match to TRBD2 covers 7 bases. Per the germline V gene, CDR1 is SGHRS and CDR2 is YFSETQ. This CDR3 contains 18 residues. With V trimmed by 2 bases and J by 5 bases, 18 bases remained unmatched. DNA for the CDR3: TGCGCCAGCAGCTTTGGACTGGGAGGGACGGATGCGGGGGAGACCCAGTACTTC. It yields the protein CASSFGLGGTDAGETQYF.

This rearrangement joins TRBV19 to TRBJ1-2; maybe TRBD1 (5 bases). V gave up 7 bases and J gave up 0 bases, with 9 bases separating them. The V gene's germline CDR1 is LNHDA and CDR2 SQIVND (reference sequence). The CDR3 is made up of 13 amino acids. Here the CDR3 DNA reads TGTGCCAGTAAAAAGACAGCTAACTATGGCTACACCTTC. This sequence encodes CASKKTANYGYTF.